The clone carrying this TCR beta chain was counted many times. Documented time point: newly diagnosed GD, antithyroid drugs for less than 3 months. PBMC-derived RNA was used for the TCR library. The CDR3 is 14 amino acids. J gave up 2 bases and V 6 bases, and 5 bases lay outside the gene matches. This specimen comes from a study of regulatory T cells in long-lasting Graves disease. Study-level information: Antithyroid drugs had been given to newly diagnosed Graves' patients for under 3 months.

Investigators prepared the TCR beta libraries by applying iRepertoire HTBI primers and Arm-PCR of CDR3 regions. In TCRdb, the multiplex PCR reads were re-called with MiXCR into one record per CDR3 protein. The top ten clones hold about a sixth of a sample with 500,000 or so distinct CDR3 sequences, approximately 14% of them seen once. These records were also assigned to another study, of T cells in Graves' hyperthyroidism and ophthalmopathy. That source reports: Ophthalmopathy prediction by the model preceded onset by a median about 6.8 months.

This clonotype was sampled from a woman in her 50s with Graves disease. The specimen was peripheral blood mononuclear cells (PBMCs), collected at new diagnosis, from a patient treated with antithyroid drugs. The chain combines TRBV12-3 or TRBV12-4 with TRBJ1-2; 8 positions match TRBD1. The CDR3 DNA is TGTGCCAGCAGACCCGGGACAGGAAACTATGGCTACACCTTC. This gives the protein CASRPGTGNYGYTF.